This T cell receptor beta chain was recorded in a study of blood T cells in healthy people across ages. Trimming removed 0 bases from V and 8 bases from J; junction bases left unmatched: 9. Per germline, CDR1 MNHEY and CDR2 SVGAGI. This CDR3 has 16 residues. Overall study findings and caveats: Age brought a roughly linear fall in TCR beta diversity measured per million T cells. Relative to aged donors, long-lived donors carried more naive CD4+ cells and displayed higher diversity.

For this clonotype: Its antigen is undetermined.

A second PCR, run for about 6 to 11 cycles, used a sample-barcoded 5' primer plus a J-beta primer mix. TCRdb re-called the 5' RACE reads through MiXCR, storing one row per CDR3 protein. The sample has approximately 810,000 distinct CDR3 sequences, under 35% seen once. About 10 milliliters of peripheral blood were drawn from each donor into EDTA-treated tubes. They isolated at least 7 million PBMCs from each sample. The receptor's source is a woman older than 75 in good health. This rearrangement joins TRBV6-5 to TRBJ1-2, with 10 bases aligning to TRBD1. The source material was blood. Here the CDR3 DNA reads TGTGCCAGCAGTTACTCTAAGACAGGGGGCGCGGTCGGCTACACCTTC. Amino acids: CASSYSKTGGAVGYTF.